Below are 30 T cell receptor beta chains sequenced from a single sample in a study of shared clonotypes between healthy human individuals. Repertoires were generated with immunoSEQ multiplex PCR, while TCRdb's copy carries only in-frame clones and drops some. The table shows some 2,000,000 clones, with almost 96% occurring only once. The sample consisted of naive CD4+ T cells sorted from blood. Subset denoted: CD45RA+ positively selected. Receptors originate from a man younger than 30 in good health.

For this clone: The sample has other DNA sequences that encode this CDR3 too. The chain joins TRBV5-1 to TRBJ2-7, with D maybe TRBD2 (5 bases). The CDR3 length is 14 residues. Germline V gene sequence: CDR1 SGHRS, CDR2 YFSETQ. Trimming cost V 4 bases and J 0 bases, with 11 bases left between them. This CDR3 is CASSPTGSSYEQYF. As DNA, the CDR3 is TGCGCCAGCAGCCCGACGGGGAGCTCCTACGAGCAGTACTTC.

The gene calls are TRBV2 and TRBJ1-4; tentative D call: TRBD1 (6 bases). V was cut by 7 bases and J by 0 bases, with 12 bases left in between. Germline lookup yields CDR1 SNHLY and CDR2 FYNNEI. This CDR3 contains 15 residues. CDR3 protein: CASIGGVATNEKLFF. DNA for the CDR3: TGTGCCAGCATCGGGGGCGTGGCAACTAATGAAAAACTGTTTTTT. Drawing the rest from reference TRBV2 and TRBJ1-4, the complete variable domain is EPEVTQTPSHQVTQMGQEVILRCVPISNHLYFYWYRQILGQKVEFLVSFYNNEISEKSEIFDDQFSVERPDGSNFTLKIRSTKLEDSAMYFCASIGGVATNEKLFFGSGTQLSVL.

The chain carries TRBV30 and TRBJ1-5; D perhaps matches TRBD1 (6 bases). The CDR3 sequence is 15 residues long. Germline V CDR1 and CDR2: GTSNPN, SVGIG (reference sequence). Trimming removed 3 bases at V and 4 bases at J, with 16 bases between. The CDR3 region is CAWSLRGQMNQPQHF. In DNA, the CDR3 is TGTGCCTGGAGCCTAAGAGGACAGATGAATCAGCCCCAGCATTTT. Complete variable domain (other parts from reference TRBV30 and TRBJ1-5): SQTIHQWPATLVQPVGSPLSLECTVEGTSNPNLYWYRQAAGRGLQLLFYSVGIGQISSEVPQNLSASRPQDRQFILSSKKLLLSDSGFYLCAWSLRGQMNQPQHFGDGTRLSIL.

The chain couples TRBV10-3 to TRBJ2-3; tentative D call: TRBD2 (6 bases). CDR1 and CDR2 from the germline V gene are ENHRY and SYGVKD. V was cut by 0 bases and J by 6 bases, with 13 bases left in between. The CDR3 consists of 15 residues. CDR3 protein: CAISESFTGVDTQYF. CDR3 DNA: TGTGCCATCAGTGAGTCTTTTACGGGGGTTGATACGCAGTATTTT.

The chain couples TRBV7-8 to TRBJ1-1, with TRBD1 matching over 8 bases. After removal of 1 base from V and 4 bases from J, the junction contained 5 bases not matched to a gene. CDR1 and CDR2 (germline): SGHVS, FQNEAQ. There are 15 residues in the CDR3. CDR3 residues: CASSLVDRAGTEAFF. The CDR3 region has the DNA TGTGCCAGCAGCTTAGTGGACAGGGCCGGCACTGAAGCTTTCTTT.

This chain connects TRBV27 to TRBJ1-6; D perhaps matches TRBD1 (6 bases). CDR1 is MNHEY and CDR2 is SMNVEV in the germline V gene (reference sequence). The V end lost 7 bases, the J end lost 7 bases, and 17 bases lay between the germline ends. The CDR3 contains 15 residues. CDR3 amino acids: CASTVGGTVNSPLHF. The CDR3 DNA reads TGTGCCAGCACGGTAGGGGGAACAGTCAATTCACCCCTCCACTTT.

J is TRBJ2-7 and V is TRBV6-6; D is ambiguous. The CDR3 is 12 amino acids. V was clipped by 9 bases and J by 3 bases, with 12 bases between them. Per the germline V gene, CDR1 is MNHNY and CDR2 is SVGAGI (reference sequence). The CDR3 bases are TGTGCCAGTGCTGGAGAATACTACGAGCAGTACTTC. This gives the protein CASAGEYYEQYF.

This clone occurred once. In nucleotides, the CDR3 is TGTGCCAGCAGCTTAGACGGGATCCAGGATGAAAAACTGTTTTTT. Amino acids: CASSLDGIQDEKLFF. This rearrangement joins TRBV7-9 to TRBJ1-4; D remains unclear. Germline loops: CDR1 SEHNR, CDR2 FQNEAQ (reference sequence). This CDR3 is 15 amino acids long. The V gene lost 1 base and the J gene lost 6 bases, with 12 bases spanning the gap.

The chain has TRBV5-8 and TRBJ2-7; 9 bases fit TRBD1. The germline V gene encodes CDR1 SGHTS and CDR2 YDEGEE. V shed 3 bases, J shed 2 bases, and the junction held 6 bases outside the gene matches. The CDR3 sequence is 15 residues long. The CDR3 DNA is TGTGCCAGCAGCTCCGTCGGGACAGGGACCTACGAGCAGTACTTC. Protein: CASSSVGTGTYEQYF.

J is TRBJ2-3 and V is TRBV5-1; D possibly corresponds to TRBD1 (6 bases). The CDR3 loop spans 16 amino acids. Germline V lookup: CDR1 SGHRS, CDR2 YFSETQ. The V end was cut by 1 base, the J end by 3 bases, with 15 bases between. The CDR3 region has the DNA TGCGCCAGCAGCTTGACAGGGAACGGTCGGACAGATACGCAGTATTTT. This sequence encodes CASSLTGNGRTDTQYF.

The V and J genes are TRBV2 and TRBJ1-5; TRBD1 is a possible D gene (5 bases). Looked up from germline, CDR1 is SNHLY and CDR2 is FYNNEI. Trimming left V 1 base short and J 4 bases short, with 11 bases between. The length of the CDR3 is 15 residues. The CDR3 here is CASSEEPTANQPQHF. Written as DNA, the CDR3 is TGTGCCAGCAGTGAAGAGCCGACAGCTAATCAGCCCCAGCATTTT.

To note about this clone: One end of the junction fails to match germline, which may point to a read error. This rearrangement joins TRBV10-3 to TRBJ2-7; the match to TRBD1 covers 10 bases. Per the germline V gene, CDR1 is ENHRY and CDR2 is SYGVKD. There are 15 residues in the CDR3. The CDR3 DNA is TGTGCCATCAGTAAAAAGACAGGGGGCTCCCACGAGCAGTACTTC. Its translation: CAISKKTGGSHEQYF.

The chain employs TRBV10-1 and TRBJ2-7; 9 bases line up with TRBD1. The CDR3 sequence is 14 residues long. Per the germline V gene, CDR1 is WNHNN and CDR2 is SYGVQD (reference sequence). J gave up 2 bases and V 5 bases, and 4 bases lay outside the gene matches. CDR3: CASSTGGAPYEQYF. As DNA, the CDR3 is TGCGCCAGCAGTACAGGGGGCGCCCCCTACGAGCAGTACTTC.

The chain employs TRBV5-6 and TRBJ1-2; D may be TRBD1 (6 bases). Per the germline V gene, CDR1 is SGHDT and CDR2 is YYEEEE. CDR3 length: 16 amino acids. Trimming cost V 3 bases and J 8 bases, with 23 bases left between them. The CDR3 spells CASSSLGSGEFGGYTF. CDR3 DNA: TGTGCCAGCAGCTCCCTAGGGTCAGGGGAGTTCGGGGGCTACACCTTC.

This clone was observed a single time. The chain uses TRBV6-6 and TRBJ2-5, with 13 bases fitting TRBD2. The CDR3 is made up of 16 amino acids. Germline V lookup: CDR1 MNHNY, CDR2 SVGAGI (reference sequence). The trim removed 2 bases at V and 5 bases at J, leaving 5 bases unmatched. The CDR3 spells CASSYPLAGGPETQYF. The CDR3 region has the DNA TGTGCCAGCAGTTACCCACTAGCGGGGGGGCCCGAGACCCAGTACTTC.

This sequence joins TRBV6-6 and TRBJ2-1; D possibly corresponds to TRBD2 (6 bases). The CDR3 is 13 residues long. Germline lookup yields CDR1 MNHNY and CDR2 SVGAGI (reference sequence). Trimming stripped 6 bases from V and 6 bases from J, with 12 bases between. The CDR3 loop is CASSLAGSNEQFF. The CDR3 DNA sequence: TGTGCCAGCAGCCTCGCGGGGAGCAATGAGCAGTTCTTC.

A single count supports this clone. The chain couples TRBV21-1 to TRBJ1-1. TRBV21-1 is deemed a pseudogene. This CDR3 contains 16 residues. DNA for the CDR3: TGTGCCAGCAGCAAAGTTGCTCCGAATTGGGACACTGAAGCTTTCTTT. This codes for CASSKVAPNWDTEAFF.

This clone was seen a single time. The chain recombines TRBV9 with TRBJ2-3; TRBD2 aligns across 8 bases. The germline CDR1 and CDR2 sequences are SGDLS and YYNGEE. This CDR3 has 16 amino acids. With 4 bases clipped from V and 2 bases from J, the junction kept 9 bases outside the gene matches. CDR3 coding DNA: TGTGCCAGCAGCCCCCAGATAGCGGGGTTCACAGATACGCAGTATTTT. Its translation is CASSPQIAGFTDTQYF.

This clone has a single count. The chain uses TRBV6-1 and TRBJ2-7, with D tentatively TRBD2 (6 bases). The CDR3 extends over 16 amino acids. V gave up 1 base and J gave up 1 base, with 14 bases separating them. Germline lookup yields CDR1 MNHNS and CDR2 SASEGT. The CDR3 loop is CASSEGTAGKSYEQYF. The CDR3 DNA is TGTGCCAGCAGTGAAGGAACCGCGGGGAAATCCTACGAGCAGTACTTC.

A single count supports this clone. The chain recombines TRBV2 with TRBJ1-2; D is ambiguous. This CDR3 is 13 amino acids long. The germline CDR1 and CDR2 sequences are SNHLY and FYNNEI. V was trimmed by 5 bases and J by 2 bases, leaving 9 bases between them. The CDR3 loop is CASSLLDNYGYTF. Written as DNA, the CDR3 is TGTGCCAGCAGTCTCCTTGACAACTATGGCTACACCTTC.

This chain links TRBV7-2 with TRBJ1-2, with D perhaps matching TRBD1 (6 bases). Germline CDR1 and CDR2: SGHTA and FQGNSA. The CDR3 loop spans 15 amino acids. The V and J ends lost 3 bases and 1 base respectively, with 12 bases between them. The CDR3 spells CASSFRQESNYGYTF. As DNA, the CDR3 is TGTGCCAGCAGCTTCCGACAGGAGAGTAACTATGGCTACACCTTC.

The chain uses TRBV5-1 and TRBJ2-3; D not resolved. V was pared by 0 bases and J by 0 bases, with 11 bases between. The CDR3 totals 16 residues. Germline V gene sequence: CDR1 SGHRS, CDR2 YFSETQ. The CDR3 loop reads CASSLEGWVSTDTQYF. In DNA form, the CDR3 reads TGCGCCAGCAGCTTGGAAGGGTGGGTGAGCACAGATACGCAGTATTTT.

The CDR3, as DNA: TGCGCCAGCAGTTCACAGGACAATCAGCCCCAGCATTTT. The encoded protein is CASSSQDNQPQHF. This chain links TRBV10-2 with TRBJ1-5, with D maybe TRBD1 (5 bases). Germline assignment: CDR1 WSHSY and CDR2 SAAADI. This CDR3 region has 13 residues. V lost 5 bases and J lost 3, with 8 bases in between.

V gene TRBV2 combines with J gene TRBJ2-7; TRBD1 matches 11 bases. Germline values: CDR1 SNHLY, CDR2 FYNNEI. J lost 4 bases, V lost 9 bases, and 11 bases had no gene match. The CDR3 length is 15 residues. CDR3 DNA: TGTGCCAGTTATAAAGGGACAGGGGGGCCGTACGAGCAGTACTTC. This encodes CASYKGTGGPYEQYF.

DNA for the CDR3: TGCGCCAGCAGCCAAGATCGTTGGGCAGGGGGTGGCTACACCTTC. It specifies CASSQDRWAGGGYTF. The V call is TRBV4-3, the J call TRBJ1-2, with 7 bases lining up with TRBD1. This CDR3 is 15 amino acids long. The V gene end was trimmed by 0 bases and the J gene end by 7 bases; junction bases not matched to a gene: 8. Per the germline V gene, CDR1 is LGHNA and CDR2 is YSLEER.

The chain employs TRBV6-6 and TRBJ1-1; 7 bases agree with TRBD1. V shed 6 bases and J 0 bases; nucleotides not matched to a gene: 1. The CDR3 is 13 amino acids. CDR1 and CDR2 (germline): MNHNY, SVGAGI (reference sequence). The CDR3 protein is CASRDRLNTEAFF. The CDR3 DNA sequence: TGTGCCAGCAGGGACAGGCTGAACACTGAAGCTTTCTTT.

This clone was found once. The chain carries TRBV25-1 and TRBJ1-2, with D perhaps matching TRBD1 (6 bases). The V end lost 6 bases, the J end lost 11 bases, and 13 bases lay between the germline ends. From germline, CDR1 is MGHDK and CDR2 SYGVNS. The CDR3 extends over 11 amino acids. In nucleotides, the CDR3 is TGTGCCAGCAGGGTCGGACAGCTTTACACCTTC. It codes for CASRVGQLYTF.

The rearrangement joins TRBV11-2 to TRBJ2-5; 7 nucleotides line up with TRBD2. Germline CDR1 reads SGHAT; CDR2 reads FQNNGV. The length of the CDR3 is 13 residues. V dropped 1 base and J dropped 5; count of bases not matched to a gene: 1. This CDR3 is CASSLAGGETQYF. The CDR3 DNA follows: TGTGCCAGCAGCTTAGCCGGGGGGGAGACCCAGTACTTC. The full variable domain, its missing parts supplied by reference TRBV11-2 and TRBJ2-5, is EAGVAQSPRYKIIEKRQSVAFWCNPISGHATLYWYQQILGQGPKLLIQFQNNGVVDDSQLPKDRFSAERLKGVDSTLKIQPAKLEDSAVYLCASSLAGGETQYFGPGTRLLVL.

For the CDR3, the DNA is TGTGCCAGTAGAGCAGCTGACAGAAGATACACAGATACGCAGTATTTT. This codes for CASRAADRRYTDTQYF. This chain connects TRBV19 to TRBJ2-3, with D possibly matching TRBD1 (5 bases). The V end was cut by 6 bases, the J end by 2 bases, with 18 bases between. Germline CDR1 reads LNHDA; CDR2 reads SQIVND (reference sequence). There are 16 residues in the CDR3.

The chain has TRBV4-1 and TRBJ2-1, with D possibly TRBD1 on 7 matching bases. CDR1 and CDR2 from the germline V gene are MGHRA and YSYEKL. Trimming removed 7 bases from V and 1 base from J, with 14 bases in between. This CDR3 region has 15 residues. Here the CDR3 DNA reads TGCGCCAGCACAAGGGCAGGGGGGTCCTACAATGAGCAGTTCTTC. It specifies CASTRAGGSYNEQFF.